Below are 30 T cell receptor beta chains sequenced from a single sample in a study of blood T cell repertoires in COVID-19 (dated by TCRdb to about 2020). Library construction relied on the immunoSEQ multiplex PCR assay. This immuneACCESS table, as held by TCRdb, lists in-frame sequences with V and J called but not all clones. Of the missing ones, under half trace to an unresolved V gene in checked studies; the others have no known cause. The sample has just under 350,000 clones on record, about nine tenths of them singletons. The ten largest clones add up to more than 5.5% of the sample. Material: peripheral blood. The receptors come from a woman aged 70-85 years with COVID-19, enrolled during active disease.

This clone was picked up a small number of times. The chain joins TRBV7-9 to TRBJ2-7, with D possibly matching TRBD2 (5 bases). The CDR3 has 15 residues. Germline V gives CDR1 SEHNR, CDR2 FQNEAQ (reference sequence). V lost 2 bases and J 3 bases, leaving 14 bases between the germline ends. CDR3 in amino acids: CASSLFETEVYEQYF. The CDR3 DNA reads TGTGCCAGCAGCTTATTTGAGACGGAGGTCTACGAGCAGTACTTC.

The rearrangement joins TRBV6-5 to TRBJ1-1; no firm D call. CDR1 is MNHEY, CDR2 SVGAGI, per germline. V lost 5 bases, J lost 7 bases, and 14 bases lay in between. CDR3 length: 13 residues. The CDR3 here is CASSPISFGEAFF. For the CDR3, the DNA is TGTGCCAGCAGTCCTATCTCGTTCGGTGAAGCTTTCTTT.

J is TRBJ1-5 and V is TRBV7-2; D ambiguous. V dropped 6 bases and J dropped 0 bases, with 12 bases sitting between them. The CDR3 totals 15 residues. Germline V CDR1 and CDR2: SGHTA, FQGNSA. DNA of the CDR3: TGTGCCAGCAGTAGATCGGTTAATAGCAATCAGCCCCAGCATTTT. Amino acid sequence: CASSRSVNSNQPQHF.

This sequence joins TRBV4-2 and TRBJ2-7; 10 bases match TRBD2. From germline, CDR1 is LGHNA and CDR2 YNFKEQ. V lost 3 bases and J lost 5; bases outside the gene matches: 7. This CDR3 is built from 15 residues. CDR3 sequence: CASSHQRGGQHEQYF. CDR3 coding DNA: TGTGCCAGCAGCCACCAGCGGGGGGGCCAGCACGAGCAGTACTTC.

Only a few counts were recorded for this clone. The chain links TRBV5-1 to TRBJ2-5; 8 bases fit TRBD2. CDR1 SGHRS and CDR2 YFSETQ come from the germline V gene. The CDR3 contains 15 residues. V trimming: 2 bases; J trimming: 0 bases; junction bases outside the gene matches: 3. The CDR3 DNA follows: TGCGCCAGCAGCTTTCTGCGGGGGGACCAAGAGACCCAGTACTTC. Translating it yields CASSFLRGDQETQYF. Complete variable domain (other parts from reference TRBV5-1 and TRBJ2-5): KAGVTQTPRYLIKTRGQQVTLSCSPISGHRSVSWYQQTPGQGLQFLFEYFSETQRNKGNFPGRFSGRQFSNSRSEMNVSTLELGDSALYLCASSFLRGDQETQYFGPGTRLLVL.

Here the CDR3 DNA reads TGTGCCAGCAGCTCGACAGGGAGCTCCTACAATGAGCAGTTCTTC. Protein sequence: CASSSTGSSYNEQFF. The V and J genes are TRBV5-5 and TRBJ2-1, with TRBD1 identical over 7 bases. The junction had 3 bases not matched to a gene; V was cut back by 3 bases and J by 0 bases. The CDR3 spans 15 residues. CDR1 is SGHKS, CDR2 YYEKEE, per germline (reference sequence).

The chain couples TRBV27 to TRBJ2-1; D possibly corresponds to TRBD2 (6 bases). CDR3 length: 15 amino acids. Per the germline V gene, CDR1 is MNHEY and CDR2 is SMNVEV (reference sequence). V shed 3 bases and J shed 0 bases, with 9 bases lying between them. For the CDR3, the DNA is TGTGCCAGCAGTTTCGCGGGGAACTCCTACAATGAGCAGTTCTTC. It codes for CASSFAGNSYNEQFF.

The chain recombines TRBV7-2 with TRBJ1-5, with TRBD1 matching 9 bases. The V segment lost 5 bases and the J segment 6 bases; nucleotides outside the gene matches: 5. This CDR3 is built from 14 residues. Germline V gene data show CDR1 as SGHTA and CDR2 as FQGNSA. The CDR3 loop reads CASSLGQGIQPQHF. As DNA, the CDR3 is TGTGCCAGCAGCCTCGGACAGGGGATTCAGCCCCAGCATTTT.

The chain employs TRBV19 and TRBJ2-7; 10 bases map to TRBD1. Trimming took 4 bases from V and 3 from J; bases not matched to a gene: 9. Per germline, CDR1 LNHDA and CDR2 SQIVND (reference sequence). This CDR3 comprises 16 residues. The CDR3 region is CASSRMGQGTYYEQYF. CDR3 bases: TGTGCCAGTAGTAGGATGGGACAGGGGACTTACTACGAGCAGTACTTC.

This sequence joins TRBV3-1 (or the pseudogene TRBV3-2) and TRBJ1-1, with 7 bases that match TRBD1. CDR1 LGHDT and CDR2 YNNKEL come from the germline V gene (reference sequence). With 4 bases clipped from V and 6 bases from J, the junction kept 8 bases outside the gene matches. The CDR3 contains 14 residues. The CDR3 loop reads CASSPDRDSAEAFF. Written as DNA, the CDR3 is TGTGCCAGCAGCCCCGACCGGGACAGTGCTGAAGCTTTCTTT.

The gene calls are TRBV18 and TRBJ2-7; TRBD1 aligns across 9 bases. This CDR3 region has 14 residues. Germline trimming cut 2 bases from V and 6 bases from J; bases unmatched to any gene: 5. CDR1 is KGHSH, CDR2 LQKENI, per germline. CDR3 amino acids: CASSPSGTGPEQYF. CDR3 in DNA: TGTGCCAGCTCACCATCCGGGACAGGGCCCGAGCAGTACTTC.

The chain carries TRBV27 and TRBJ1-2; no firm D call. Germline V gene lookup returns CDR1 MNHEY and CDR2 SMNVEV (reference sequence). The germline V and J ends were trimmed by 4 bases and 8 bases, with 17 bases remaining between them. The CDR3 covers 14 residues. The CDR3 sequence is CASSSLGSPGGYTF. The CDR3 DNA reads TGTGCCAGCAGTTCCCTCGGGAGCCCTGGAGGCTACACCTTC.

The V and J genes are TRBV5-1 and TRBJ2-1; TRBD2 matches 10 bases. The CDR3 extends over 13 amino acids. Germline lookup yields CDR1 SGHRS and CDR2 YFSETQ. Trimming removed 7 bases from V and 5 bases from J; junction bases left unmatched: 3. The CDR3: CASGLAGDNEQFF. The CDR3 DNA is TGCGCCAGCGGGCTAGCGGGGGACAATGAGCAGTTCTTC.

The chain recombines TRBV27 with TRBJ2-7; weak D call: TRBD1 (6 bases). This CDR3 comprises 18 residues. From germline, CDR1 is MNHEY and CDR2 SMNVEV (reference sequence). Trimming shortened V by 0 bases and J by 4 bases, and 22 bases separated the two germline ends. CDR3 amino acids: CASSLSQRQGMGGYEQYF. The CDR3 coding sequence is TGTGCCAGCAGTTTATCGCAGAGGCAGGGGATGGGTGGGTACGAGCAGTACTTC.

The V gene is TRBV4-2, the J gene TRBJ2-7, with a possible D match to TRBD2 (5 bases). There are 14 residues in the CDR3. V lost 5 bases and J lost 2, with 13 bases in between. Germline V gene sequence: CDR1 LGHNA, CDR2 YNFKEQ. The DNA for the CDR3 is TGTGCCAGCAGCAACCGGGATAACACCTACGAGCAGTACTTC. It is translated as CASSNRDNTYEQYF.

The chain employs TRBV5-6 and TRBJ1-4; D unclear. CDR3 length equals 13 residues. Germline V gene sequence: CDR1 SGHDT, CDR2 YYEEEE. V lost 7 bases, J lost 0 bases, and 7 bases lay in between. The CDR3 loop reads CASADTTNEKLFF. CDR3 nucleotide sequence: TGTGCCAGCGCGGATACAACTAATGAAAAACTGTTTTTT.

This clone was detected once. The V call is TRBV4-1, the J call TRBJ1-2, with 9 bases matching TRBD1. J was trimmed by 3 bases and V by 4 bases; bases with no gene match: 15. Germline V CDR1 and CDR2: MGHRA, YSYEKL. This CDR3 is built from 18 residues. The CDR3 here is CASSLGQGYPPIDYGYTF. The CDR3 DNA reads TGCGCCAGCAGCCTGGGACAGGGATACCCGCCGATAGACTATGGCTACACCTTC.

The chain combines TRBV21-1 with TRBJ2-7; the D call of TRBD1 is as the table states it, not checked on the DNA. TRBV21-1 is a documented pseudogene. The CDR3 is made up of 14 amino acids. The CDR3 coding sequence is TGTGCCAGCAGCAGAACAGGGACCCCCTACGAGCAGTACTTC. Its protein product is CASSRTGTPYEQYF.

This chain joins TRBV18 and TRBJ1-1, with TRBD1 as a possible D gene (6 bases). V was cut by 0 bases and J by 0 bases, with 11 bases left in between. The CDR3 extends over 16 amino acids. Germline CDR1 and CDR2: KGHSH and LQKENI. CDR3 loop: CASSPPGQGMNTEAFF. DNA for the CDR3: TGTGCCAGCTCACCACCCGGGCAGGGGATGAACACTGAAGCTTTCTTT.

The chain employs TRBV18 and TRBJ1-1; unclear D gene. Germline V lookup: CDR1 KGHSH, CDR2 LQKENI. V was pared by 3 bases and J by 0 bases, with 8 bases between. The CDR3 loop spans 14 amino acids. The CDR3 nucleotides are TGTGCCAGCTCACCTGTCAGAATGAACACTGAAGCTTTCTTT. Its translation is CASSPVRMNTEAFF.

CDR3 coding DNA: TGTGCCAGCAGCTCCATGGGACATGGGAATGAAAAACTGTTTTTT. Protein product: CASSSMGHGNEKLFF. The rearrangement links TRBV7-9 to TRBJ1-4; weak D call: TRBD1 (6 bases). The CDR3 covers 15 residues. Per the germline V gene, CDR1 is SEHNR and CDR2 is FQNEAQ (reference sequence). V was shortened by 4 bases and J by 5 bases, with 14 bases between the two germline ends.

The rearrangement links TRBV5-8 to TRBJ1-4, with a tentative D call TRBD1 (6 bases). Germline lookup yields CDR1 SGHTS and CDR2 YDEGEE. V was cut by 4 bases and J by 10 bases, with 20 bases left in between. The CDR3 is 15 amino acids. CDR3 in amino acids: CASSPRGGRVGKLFF. In DNA, the CDR3 is TGTGCCAGCAGCCCTAGAGGGGGAAGGGTGGGAAAACTGTTTTTT.

The chain employs TRBV28 and TRBJ2-3; 12 bases agree with TRBD2. Germline lookup yields CDR1 MDHEN and CDR2 SYDVKM. There are 20 residues in the CDR3. The V and J ends lost 6 bases and 3 bases, in that order; junction bases with no gene match: 19. CDR3 DNA: TGTGCCAGCAGCCTCATAACCTCACTCGGGACTAGCGGGTCTACAGATACGCAGTATTTT. Protein product: CASSLITSLGTSGSTDTQYF.

This clone was observed at least ten times. V usage is TRBV6-5 and J usage is TRBJ2-5; 8 positions agree with TRBD2. Germline values: CDR1 MNHEY, CDR2 SVGAGI. The CDR3 loop spans 16 amino acids. Unmatched junction bases numbered 5, after V lost 2 bases and J lost 0 bases. The CDR3, as DNA: TGTGCCAGCAGTTACGGCGGGGGGACCTACCAAGAGACCCAGTACTTC. Its translation is CASSYGGGTYQETQYF.

The chain combines TRBV6-5 with TRBJ2-2; 7 nucleotides line up with TRBD2. The CDR3 extends over 11 amino acids. The germline V gene has CDR1 MNHEY and CDR2 SVGAGI. Trimming removed 9 bases from V and 6 bases from J; junction bases left unmatched: 1. The CDR3 DNA reads TGTGCCAGTCGGGAGGCCGGGGAGCTGTTTTTT. It is translated as CASREAGELFF.

The rearrangement uses TRBV4-3 and TRBJ1-1, with 8 bases fitting TRBD1. Germline trimming cut 1 base from V and 1 base from J; bases unmatched to any gene: 2. The germline V gene has CDR1 LGHNA and CDR2 YSLEER. The CDR3 is 15 residues long. The CDR3: CASSQGTGTNTEAFF. The CDR3, as DNA: TGCGCCAGCAGCCAAGGGACAGGGACGAACACTGAAGCTTTCTTT.

The chain recombines TRBV10-3 with TRBJ2-3; TRBD1 aligns across 9 bases. Germline lookup yields CDR1 ENHRY and CDR2 SYGVKD. The length of the CDR3 is 14 residues. V shed 2 bases and J 9 bases; nucleotides not matched to a gene: 6. This CDR3 is CAISEGQGRDTQYF. CDR3 coding DNA: TGTGCCATCAGTGAGGGACAGGGGCGGGACACGCAGTATTTT.

The V gene is TRBV6-5, the J gene TRBJ2-5; D possibly corresponds to TRBD2 (6 bases). Germline CDR1 reads MNHEY; CDR2 reads SVGAGI. This CDR3 contains 13 residues. The V end lost 6 bases, the J end lost 2 bases, and 10 bases lay between the germline ends. Here the CDR3 DNA reads TGTGCCAGCAGCCCCCGGGGGCAAGAGACCCAGTACTTC. This translates into CASSPRGQETQYF.

This sequence joins TRBV5-6 and TRBJ1-1; 7 nucleotides agree with TRBD1. Trimming cost V 1 base and J 1 base; bases outside gene matches: 4. Germline loops: CDR1 SGHDT, CDR2 YYEEEE. The length of the CDR3 is 15 residues. The DNA of the CDR3 is TGTGCCAGCAGCTTGCGGGACAGACCGAACACTGAAGCTTTCTTT. This codes for CASSLRDRPNTEAFF.

This clone was observed a single time. The chain employs TRBV19 and TRBJ2-1, with TRBD2 identical over 13 bases. Losses at the gene ends were 5 bases for V and 8 bases for J; bases not matched to a gene: 9. There are 16 residues in the CDR3. Germline loops: CDR1 LNHDA, CDR2 SQIVND (reference sequence). This CDR3 is CASSPSGTSGVYEQFF. For the CDR3, the DNA is TGTGCCAGTAGTCCCTCCGGGACTAGCGGGGTATATGAGCAGTTCTTC.